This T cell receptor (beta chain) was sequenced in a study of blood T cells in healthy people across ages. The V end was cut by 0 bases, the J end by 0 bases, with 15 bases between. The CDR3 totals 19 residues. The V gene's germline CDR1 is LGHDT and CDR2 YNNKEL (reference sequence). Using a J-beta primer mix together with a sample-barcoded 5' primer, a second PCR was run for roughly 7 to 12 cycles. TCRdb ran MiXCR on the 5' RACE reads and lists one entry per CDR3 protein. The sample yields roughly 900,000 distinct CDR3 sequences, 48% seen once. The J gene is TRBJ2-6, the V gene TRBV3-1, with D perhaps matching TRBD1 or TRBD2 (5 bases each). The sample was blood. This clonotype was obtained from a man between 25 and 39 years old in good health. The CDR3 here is CASSQDLRGPRSGANVLTF. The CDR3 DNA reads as TGTGCCAGCAGCCAAGATCTTCGGGGACCTCGCTCTGGGGCCAACGTCCTGACTTTC.